These 8 T cell receptor beta chains were all obtained from the same sample, sequenced in a study of tumor and adjacent non-tumor tissue in lung cancer. This sample's RNA came from whole unsorted tissue. TCRbeta libraries were built with three rounds of nested PCR, modified from ARM-PCR. TCRdb called the multiplex PCR reads again in MiXCR, with one record for every CDR3 protein. The sample contains under 150,000 distinct CDR3 sequences, 66% of which appear only once. Sequencing was carried out using lung tumor tissue. The origin of the receptors is a man aged 60 to 69 with small cell lung cancer.

Comment on this clonotype: A much larger clone sits a single nucleotide away, making a read error possible. V usage is TRBV6-5 and J usage is TRBJ2-1; no reliable D call. The CDR3 is 14 amino acids. Trimming pared 5 bases from V and 4 bases from J, leaving 12 bases between. Germline V gene lookup returns CDR1 MNHEY and CDR2 SVGAGI. The chain's CDR3 is CASSGVAKYNEQFF. In DNA, the CDR3 is TGTGCCAGCAGTGGGGTGGCAAAGTACAATGAGCAGTTCTTC.

As regards this clonotype: This CDR3 fails to terminate in the conserved phenylalanine or tryptophan, so it likely reflects a read error. The chain uses TRBV6-2 or TRBV6-3 and TRBJ1-5; D not certain. Germline CDR1 reads MNHEY; CDR2 reads SVGEGT. V was clipped by 6 bases and J by 1 base, with 7 bases between them. The CDR3 spans 13 residues. CDR3 DNA: TGTGCCAGCAGCTTAGACAGCAATCAGCCCCAGCATTTG. As protein: CASSLDSNQPQHL.

This clonotype occurred once. A much more abundant neighbour one base away suggests this may be a read error. The genes are TRBV20-1 and TRBJ1-5; D ambiguous. CDR1 DFQATT and CDR2 SNEGSKA come from the germline V gene (reference sequence). The CDR3 sequence is 14 residues long. V was clipped by 0 bases and J by 2 bases, with 8 bases between them. CDR3 coding DNA: TGCAGTGCTAGAGAAAACGGGGGCAATCAGCCCCAGCATTTT. Its translation: CSARENGGNQPQHF.

The chain recombines TRBV6-2 or TRBV6-3 with TRBJ2-2; no clear D gene. The CDR3 spans 17 residues. Germline lookup yields CDR1 MNHEY and CDR2 SVGEGT. V was shortened by 2 bases and J by 4 bases, with 17 bases between the two germline ends. In DNA, the CDR3 is TGTGCCAGCAGTTACCCCCCGATTGCTTGGGTCACCGGGGAGCTGTTTTTT. It is translated as CASSYPPIAWVTGELFF.

Worth noting for this clonotype: This sequence may be a read error, since a much larger clone differs from it by one base. The chain links TRBV29-1 to TRBJ2-3, with D hard to call. The CDR3 runs to 12 residues. The germline CDR1 and CDR2 sequences are SQVTM and ANQGSEA. Trimming cost V 3 bases and J 1 base, with 5 bases left between them. The CDR3 spells CSVEEGTDTQYF. The DNA of the CDR3 is TGCAGCGTTGAGGAAGGCACAGATACGCAGTATTTT.

Concerning this clonotype: The CDR3 ends on some other residue instead of the conserved phenylalanine or tryptophan, so this is likely a read error. V gene TRBV20-1 combines with J gene TRBJ2-4; maybe TRBD2 (5 bases). CDR1 and CDR2 (germline): DFQATT, SNEGSKA (reference sequence). This CDR3 comprises 14 residues. V gave up 5 bases and J gave up 7 bases, with 18 bases separating them. CDR3 in amino acids: CSAPRTSDKNIQYL. The CDR3 region has the DNA TGCAGTGCTCCAAGAACTAGTGACAAGAACATTCAGTACTTA.

Details on this clonotype: At one of its ends the junction is not consistent with the germline gene, which may arise from a read error. The chain has TRBV11-3 and TRBJ2-1, with TRBD1 matching 9 bases. Germline CDR1 is SGHNT and CDR2 is YENEEA. This CDR3 comprises 17 residues. The CDR3 DNA reads as TGTACCAGTAGCTCTGGACCGAGGGACAGGGTTGGCAATGAGCAGTTCTTC. This codes for CTSSSGPRDRVGNEQFF.

The CDR3 sequence is CSASGVAGGPGEAQYF. CDR3 DNA sequence: TGCAGTGCTAGTGGGGTAGCGGGAGGGCCAGGGGAGGCCCAGTACTTC. The chain uses TRBV20-1 and TRBJ2-5, with 11 bases matching TRBD2. The CDR3 runs 16 residues. In germline, CDR1 is DFQATT, CDR2 SNEGSKA (reference sequence). Unmatched junction bases numbered 15, after V lost 3 bases and J lost 9 bases.